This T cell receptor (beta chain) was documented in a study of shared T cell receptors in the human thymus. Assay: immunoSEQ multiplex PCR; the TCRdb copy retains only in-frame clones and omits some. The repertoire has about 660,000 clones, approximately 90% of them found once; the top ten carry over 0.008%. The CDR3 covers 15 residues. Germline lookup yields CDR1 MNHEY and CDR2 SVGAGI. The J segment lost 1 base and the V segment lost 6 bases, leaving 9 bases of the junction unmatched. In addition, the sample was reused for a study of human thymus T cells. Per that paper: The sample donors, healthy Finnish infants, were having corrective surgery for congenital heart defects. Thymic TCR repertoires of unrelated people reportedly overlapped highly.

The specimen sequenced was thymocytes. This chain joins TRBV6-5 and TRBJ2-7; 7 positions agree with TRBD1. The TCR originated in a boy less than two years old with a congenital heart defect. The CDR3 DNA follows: TGTGCCAGCAGGCACGAGGGACAGCTATCCTACGAGCAGTACTTC. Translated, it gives CASRHEGQLSYEQYF.